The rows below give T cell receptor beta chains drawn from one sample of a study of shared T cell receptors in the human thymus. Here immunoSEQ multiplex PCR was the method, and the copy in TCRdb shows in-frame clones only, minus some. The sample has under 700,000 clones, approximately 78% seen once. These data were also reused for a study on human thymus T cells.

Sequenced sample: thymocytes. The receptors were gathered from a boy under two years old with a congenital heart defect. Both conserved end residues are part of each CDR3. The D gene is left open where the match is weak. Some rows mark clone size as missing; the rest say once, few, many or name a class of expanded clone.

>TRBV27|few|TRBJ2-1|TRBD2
TGTGCCAGCAGTATCCTAGCGGGAGTGGAGAATGAGCAGTTCTTC
CASSILAGVENEQFF
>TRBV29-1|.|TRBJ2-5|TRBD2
TGCAGCGTTGCGTGCCGGGAGGAGGAGACCCAGTACTTC
CSVACREEETQYF
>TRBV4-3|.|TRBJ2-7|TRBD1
TGCGCCAGCAGCCAACACCGGACAGGAGTCTACGAGCAGTACTTC
CASSQHRTGVYEQYF
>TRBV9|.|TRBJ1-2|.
TGTGCCAGCAGCGTAACAGGGACCCGGGGCTACACCTTC
CASSVTGTRGYTF
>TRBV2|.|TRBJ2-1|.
TGTGCCAGCAGCCCCCTCTACAATGAGCAGTTCTTC
CASSPLYNEQFF
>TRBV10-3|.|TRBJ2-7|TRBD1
TGTGCCATCAGTGCCCCGGGACAGGAAAATCCCTACGAGCAGTACTTC
CAISAPGQENPYEQYF
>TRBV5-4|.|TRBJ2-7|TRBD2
TGTGCCAGCAGCTACAACGGTGGGAGGGCCGGATACGAGCAGTACTTC
CASSYNGGRAGYEQYF
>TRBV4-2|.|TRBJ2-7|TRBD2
TGTGCCAGCAGCAATGGGACTAGCGGGAGATGGGAGCAGTACTTC
CASSNGTSGRWEQYF
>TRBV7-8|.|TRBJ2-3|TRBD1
TGTGCCAGCAGCTCATTACAGGGGGATAGATATTTT
CASSSLQGDRYF
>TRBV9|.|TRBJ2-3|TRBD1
TGTGCCAGCAGTCCCCTGAGGGACAGGGTCACAGATACGCAGTATTTT
CASSPLRDRVTDTQYF
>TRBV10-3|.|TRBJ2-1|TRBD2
TGTGCCATCAGTGTGGGGACTAGCAAGGGTAGTGAGCAGTTCTTC
CAISVGTSKGSEQFF
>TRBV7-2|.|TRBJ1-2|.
TGTGCCAGCAGCTTACGGAGGGCTACTAACTATGGCTACACCTTC
CASSLRRATNYGYTF
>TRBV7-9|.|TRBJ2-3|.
TGTGCCAGCACCTCAGTTGGAGATACGCAGTATTTT
CASTSVGDTQYF
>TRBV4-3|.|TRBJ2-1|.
TGCGCCAGCAGCCAACGCCGGACTGGAATCTACAATGAGCAGTTCTTC
CASSQRRTGIYNEQFF
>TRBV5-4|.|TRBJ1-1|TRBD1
TGTGCCAGCAGCCGAAGAACAGGGGGGGCTGAAGCTTTCTTT
CASSRRTGGAEAFF
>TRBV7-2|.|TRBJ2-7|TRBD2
TGTGCCAGCAGCTTAGTCCCCAGACTAGCGGGAGGGCTCGACGAGCAGTACTTC
CASSLVPRLAGGLDEQYF
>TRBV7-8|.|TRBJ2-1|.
TGTGCCAGCAGCTTAGAAGCAACCGATGAGCAGTTCTTC
CASSLEATDEQFF
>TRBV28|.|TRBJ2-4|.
TGTGCCAGCAGCTTCAGGGACTTAGCCAAAAACATTCAGTACTTC
CASSFRDLAKNIQYF
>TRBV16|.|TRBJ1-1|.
TGTGCCAGCAGCCAATCGGGGGGGAACACTGAAGCTTTCTTT
CASSQSGGNTEAFF
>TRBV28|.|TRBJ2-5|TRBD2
TGTGCCAGCAGCATCGGGACTAGCGGGAAAGAGACCCAGTACTTC
CASSIGTSGKETQYF
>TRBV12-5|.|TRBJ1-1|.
TGTGCTAGTGGTTTGGTCCCCCCCACAGAAGCTTTCTTT
CASGLVPPTEAFF
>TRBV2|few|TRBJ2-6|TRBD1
TGTGCCAGCAGTCCGAAGGACAGGGACGCTGGGGCCAACGTCCTGACTTTC
CASSPKDRDAGANVLTF
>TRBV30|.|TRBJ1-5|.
TGTACCTGGAGCCTCGCGAGGTCGTACAGGGCCAATCAGCCCCAGCATTTT
CTWSLARSYRANQPQHF
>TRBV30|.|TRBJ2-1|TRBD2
TGTGCCTGGAGTCCCGCCGGGACTAGCGGGAGGGCCTCCTACAATGAGCAGTTCTTC
CAWSPAGTSGRASYNEQFF
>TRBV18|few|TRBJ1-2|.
TGTGCCAGCTCACCTGGAGCTCATCGGGATGGCTACACCTTC
CASSPGAHRDGYTF
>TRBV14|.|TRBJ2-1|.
TGTGCCAGCAGCCAAGATCAAAGGCGGGAACTGTTCGATGAGCAGTTCTTC
CASSQDQRRELFDEQFF